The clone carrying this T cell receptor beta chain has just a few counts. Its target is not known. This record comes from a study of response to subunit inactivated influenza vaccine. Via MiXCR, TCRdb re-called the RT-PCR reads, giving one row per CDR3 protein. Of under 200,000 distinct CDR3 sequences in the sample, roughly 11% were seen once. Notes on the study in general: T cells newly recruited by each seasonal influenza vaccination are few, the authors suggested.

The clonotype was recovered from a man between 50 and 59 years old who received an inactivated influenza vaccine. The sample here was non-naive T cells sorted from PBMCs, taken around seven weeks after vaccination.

CDR3 residues: CASSPGQDGETQYF. In DNA form, the CDR3 reads TGTGCCAGCAGCCCGGGACAGGATGGCGAGACCCAGTACTTC. The chain couples TRBV4-2 to TRBJ2-5; TRBD1 agrees at 8 bases. Per the germline V gene, CDR1 is LGHNA and CDR2 is YNFKEQ. This CDR3 spans 14 amino acids. The V and J ends lost 4 bases and 5 bases, in that order; junction bases with no gene match: 6.